Listed here are 19 T cell receptor beta chains from one sample, sequenced in a study of beta chain features in type 1 diabetes. Every bit of the isolated RNA underwent reverse transcription, so sequencing read expressed TCRB transcripts. Sequencing was performed with immunoSEQ multiplex PCR; in TCRdb, only in-frame clones are kept and a portion is missing. The data show about 130,000 clones, with about 8.7% seen just once and approximately 0.68% held by the top ten. Specimen: central memory CD4+ T cells from blood. All receptors derive from a man aged 18 to 35 in good health.

This chain uses TRBV6-5 with TRBJ2-7; 8 bases line up with TRBD2. CDR1 and CDR2 from the germline V gene are MNHEY and SVGAGI. The CDR3 runs 14 residues. V trimming: 2 bases; J trimming: 0 bases; junction bases outside the gene matches: 0. CDR3 sequence (DNA): TGTGCCAGCAGTTACGGGACTAGCTCCTACGAGCAGTACTTC. It translates to CASSYGTSSYEQYF.

This clone showed up just once. V gene TRBV6-5 combines with J gene TRBJ2-5; D ambiguous. Germline assignment: CDR1 MNHEY and CDR2 SVGAGI. The V gene lost 0 bases and the J gene lost 5 bases, with 13 bases spanning the gap. This CDR3 has 15 residues. The chain's CDR3 is CASSYSVLSLETQYF. The DNA of the CDR3 is TGTGCCAGCAGTTACTCCGTGCTTAGCCTGGAGACCCAGTACTTC.

The rearrangement uses TRBV4-3 and TRBJ2-2; TRBD2 matches 7 bases. The CDR3 loop spans 15 amino acids. The J segment lost 7 bases and the V segment lost 4 bases, leaving 9 bases of the junction unmatched. The germline gives CDR1 LGHNA, CDR2 YSLEER. DNA for the CDR3: TGCGCCAGCAGCCGAGCCGGGAGGCCAGGCGGGGAGCTGTTTTTT. It translates to CASSRAGRPGGELFF.

This sequence joins TRBV6-5 and TRBJ1-5; TRBD1 is a possible D gene (6 bases). Per the germline V gene, CDR1 is MNHEY and CDR2 is SVGAGI. This CDR3 has 15 amino acids. The ends were cut back, 10 bases at V and 2 bases at J, with 18 bases in the middle. The CDR3 sequence is CATRYRVGGNQPQHF. The CDR3 DNA reads as TGTGCCACACGATACAGGGTAGGAGGCAATCAGCCCCAGCATTTT.

The rearrangement uses TRBV19 and TRBJ1-2; TRBD1 matches at 9 bases. The germline V gene encodes CDR1 LNHDA and CDR2 SQIVND (reference sequence). The J segment lost 7 bases and the V segment lost 6 bases, leaving 6 bases of the junction unmatched. This CDR3 has 13 residues. The CDR3 nucleotides are TGTGCCAGTAGGACAGGGGGTTCCCGTGGCTACACCTTC. It is translated as CASRTGGSRGYTF.

This CDR3 is CASSLGTGSYEQYF. CDR3 coding DNA: TGTGCCAGCAGCTTAGGGACAGGGTCGTACGAGCAGTACTTC. This chain connects TRBV11-2 to TRBJ2-7; 8 bases are shared with TRBD1. CDR1 is SGHAT and CDR2 is FQNNGV in the germline V gene. V lost 1 base, J lost 4 bases, and 3 bases stayed unmatched. The CDR3 is 14 residues long.

This clone came up many times. The CDR3 does not end in the conserved phenylalanine or tryptophan, so this is likely a read error. It is unclear where the CDR3 begins or ends on the DNA, so no DNA is shown, and the CDR3 is as TCRdb lists it. The V gene is TRBV2, the J gene TRBJ2-7; the table names TRBD2, a call not compared with the DNA. Termini included, the CDR3 measures 13 amino acids. In germline, CDR1 is SNHLY, CDR2 FYNNEI. Here the CDR3 reads CASSEALRAGAVL.

V usage is TRBV6-5 and J usage is TRBJ2-7; D is possibly TRBD1 (5 bases). This CDR3 comprises 15 residues. Germline CDR1 and CDR2: MNHEY and SVGAGI. Trimming removed 8 bases from V and 7 bases from J, with 24 bases in between. CDR3 DNA: TGTGCCAGCCGTACTCCGGGTGCAGGGTCGAGGGAGCAGTACTTC. Translating gives CASRTPGAGSREQYF.

This clone was seen only a few times. CDR3 region: CASSQTSQETQYF. The CDR3 region has the DNA TGTGCCAGCTCACAAACCAGTCAAGAGACCCAGTACTTC. The chain carries TRBV18 and TRBJ2-5, with unresolved D. Trimming shortened V by 4 bases and J by 2 bases, and 8 bases separated the two germline ends. CDR3 size: 13 residues. Per germline, CDR1 KGHSH and CDR2 LQKENI.

This clone was seen only a few times. V is TRBV9 and J is TRBJ2-5; 9 bases are shared with TRBD1. The CDR3 has 14 amino acids. After removal of 4 bases from V and 2 bases from J, the junction contained 3 bases not matched to a gene. The germline CDR1 and CDR2 sequences are SGDLS and YYNGEE. CDR3 region: CASSRDRAQETQYF. CDR3 nucleotides: TGTGCCAGCAGCCGGGACAGGGCACAAGAGACCCAGTACTTC.

This clone was detected many times. This CDR3 is also generated by other DNA sequences in the sample. V is TRBV2 and J is TRBJ2-1; 9 nucleotides match TRBD2. Germline V gives CDR1 SNHLY, CDR2 FYNNEI. V gave up 1 base and J gave up 7 bases; unmatched junction bases: 2. This CDR3 has 14 amino acids. The CDR3 loop reads CASSEGGGVNEQFF. The CDR3 region has the DNA TGTGCCAGCAGTGAAGGCGGGGGGGTAAATGAGCAGTTCTTC.

This clone was observed at least ten times. The chain carries TRBV4-3 and TRBJ2-5, with TRBD1 identical over 10 bases. V lost 3 bases and J lost 5; bases outside the gene matches: 0. CDR1 is LGHNA, CDR2 YSLEER, per germline. This CDR3 comprises 13 residues. CDR3 bases: TGCGCCAGCAGCCAGGGACAGGGGGAGACCCAGTACTTC. Residues: CASSQGQGETQYF.

This clone occurred a few times. Written as DNA, the CDR3 is TGTGCCAGCACCGACACGGGGGTTAGCAATCAGCCCCAGCATTTT. Translation: CASTDTGVSNQPQHF. This rearrangement joins TRBV7-2 to TRBJ1-5; D perhaps matches TRBD1 (5 bases). V was clipped by 7 bases and J by 0 bases, with 13 bases between them. Germline values: CDR1 SGHTA, CDR2 FQGNSA. CDR3 length equals 15 residues.

DNA of the CDR3: TGTGCCAGTAGTATGGGGCAGAACAATCAGCCCCAGCATTTT. Residues: CASSMGQNNQPQHF. The rearrangement links TRBV19 to TRBJ1-5, with D possibly TRBD1 on 5 matching bases. CDR1 is LNHDA and CDR2 is SQIVND in the germline V gene (reference sequence). The CDR3 consists of 14 residues. V lost 3 bases to trimming and J lost 3 bases, with 9 bases between them.

V usage is TRBV6-5 and J usage is TRBJ1-3; D is perhaps TRBD1 (6 bases). The V gene lost 6 bases and the J gene lost 1 base, with 7 bases spanning the gap. Germline V gene data show CDR1 as MNHEY and CDR2 as SVGAGI. The CDR3 is made up of 13 amino acids. The CDR3 DNA sequence: TGTGCCAGCAGCGACAGGTCTGGAAACACCATATATTTT. Its translation is CASSDRSGNTIYF.

The genes are TRBV7-2 and TRBJ2-7; TRBD1 matches 8 bases. This CDR3 contains 12 residues. The trim removed 5 bases at V and 7 bases at J, leaving 4 bases unmatched. Germline V gene lookup returns CDR1 SGHTA and CDR2 FQGNSA. The DNA of the CDR3 is TGTGCCAGCAGCCGTACAGGGGGAGAGCAGTACTTC. Amino acid sequence: CASSRTGGEQYF.

This clone was detected ten times or more. This chain connects TRBV30 to TRBJ2-4; D is perhaps TRBD2 (5 bases). CDR3 size: 12 residues. The germline V and J ends were trimmed by 2 bases and 9 bases, with 11 bases remaining between them. Germline CDR1 reads GTSNPN; CDR2 reads SVGIG (reference sequence). CDR3 DNA: TGTGCCTGGAGTCGGGATCGGGGCATTCAGTACTTC. The encoded protein is CAWSRDRGIQYF.

This chain connects TRBV27 to TRBJ1-2, with 8 bases matching TRBD1. The germline gives CDR1 MNHEY, CDR2 SMNVEV (reference sequence). The V and J ends lost 6 bases and 0 bases, in that order; junction bases with no gene match: 6. This CDR3 has 15 residues. As DNA, the CDR3 is TGTGCCAGCAGGTTCGGGACAGGCACTAACTATGGCTACACCTTC. This codes for CASRFGTGTNYGYTF.

The CDR3 DNA is TGTGCCAGCAGCTTGAACAGGGGAGCAGGTGAGCAGTTCTTC. As protein: CASSLNRGAGEQFF. This chain joins TRBV11-2 and TRBJ2-1; 7 bases are a match to TRBD1. V was pared by 3 bases and J by 9 bases, with 8 bases of the junction left unmatched. CDR1 SGHAT and CDR2 FQNNGV come from the germline V gene. The CDR3 is 14 residues long.